This TCR beta chain was captured in a study of control samples from healthy donors and cancer patients. Trimming removed 0 bases from V and 6 bases from J, with 20 bases in between. The V gene's germline CDR1 is MNHNS and CDR2 SASEGT. The CDR3 is 17 residues long. TCRdb's table, derived via immunoSEQ multiplex PCR, lists solely in-frame clones and lacks some. Of around 100,000 clones in the sample, 80% to 95% were seen once. The V call is TRBV6-1, the J call TRBJ1-1; D call uncertain. This sequence originates from a human donor in good health. The donor label of this sample is uncertain. Sequences were obtained from blood. CDR3 residues: CASSEAGSLDGNPEAFF. CDR3 bases: TGTGCCAGCAGTGAAGCGGGCAGCCTGGATGGAAATCCTGAAGCTTTCTTT.